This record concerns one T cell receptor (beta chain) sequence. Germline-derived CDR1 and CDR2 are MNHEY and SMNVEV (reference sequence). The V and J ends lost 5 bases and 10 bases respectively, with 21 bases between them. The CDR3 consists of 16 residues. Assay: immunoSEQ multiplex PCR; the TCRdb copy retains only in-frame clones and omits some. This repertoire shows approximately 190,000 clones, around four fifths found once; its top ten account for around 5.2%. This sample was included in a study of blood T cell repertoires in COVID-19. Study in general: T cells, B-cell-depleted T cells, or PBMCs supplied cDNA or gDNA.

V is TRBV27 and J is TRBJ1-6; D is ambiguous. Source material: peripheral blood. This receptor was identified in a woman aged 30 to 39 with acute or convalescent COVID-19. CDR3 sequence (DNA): TGTGCCAGCAGTCTACGCCCGGCGGGTTTATGGTCACCCCTCCACTTT. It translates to CASSLRPAGLWSPLHF.